This passage covers 26 T cell receptor beta chains from one sample sequenced in a study of shared T cell receptors in the human thymus. Method: immunoSEQ multiplex PCR; TCRdb's copy keeps in-frame clones and lacks some. Among about 500,000 clones listed, about four fifths were seen once. These data were also reused for a study on human thymus T cells.

The material sequenced was thymocytes. The receptors were sampled from a boy in the first two years of life with a congenital heart defect.

This chain joins TRBV27 and TRBJ2-1; TRBD2 agrees at 14 bases. This CDR3 comprises 19 residues. Germline-derived CDR1 and CDR2 are MNHEY and SMNVEV (reference sequence). With 4 bases clipped from V and 2 bases from J, the junction kept 10 bases outside the gene matches. This chain's CDR3 is CASSSSGLAGAYPYNEQFF. The CDR3 DNA is TGTGCCAGCAGTTCCTCGGGACTAGCGGGAGCGTACCCCTACAATGAGCAGTTCTTC.

CDR3 loop: CASSPGDYQETQYF. The CDR3 bases are TGTGCCAGCAGCCCTGGGGACTACCAAGAGACCCAGTACTTC. The J gene is TRBJ2-5, the V gene TRBV11-1, with D perhaps TRBD2 (6 bases). V lost 5 bases and J lost 0, with 10 bases in between. This CDR3 spans 14 amino acids. Germline V gene sequence: CDR1 SGHAT, CDR2 FQDESV (reference sequence). Variable domain in full (rest from reference TRBV11-1 and TRBJ2-5): EAEVAQSPRYKITEKSQAVAFWCDPISGHATLYWYRQILGQGPELLVQFQDESVVDDSQLPKDRFSAERLKGVDSTLKIQPAELGDSAMYLCASSPGDYQETQYFGPGTRLLVL.

The chain combines TRBV7-9 with TRBJ2-1; TRBD1 is a possible D gene (6 bases). Germline lookup yields CDR1 SEHNR and CDR2 FQNEAQ (reference sequence). The V gene lost 5 bases and the J gene lost 4 bases, with 15 bases spanning the gap. CDR3 size: 15 residues. DNA for the CDR3: TGTGCCAGCAGCGCGCTGGGGGCAGGGTACAATGAGCAGTTCTTC. The encoded protein is CASSALGAGYNEQFF.

The rearrangement uses TRBV25-1 and TRBJ2-5; TRBD1 agrees at 9 bases. Germline V gene data show CDR1 as MGHDK and CDR2 as SYGVNS. CDR3 length equals 15 residues. V trimming: 2 bases; J trimming: 3 bases; junction bases outside the gene matches: 4. The CDR3 here is CASSEVRTGEETQYF. As DNA, the CDR3 is TGTGCCAGCAGTGAAGTCCGGACAGGGGAAGAGACCCAGTACTTC. The whole variable domain, filled in from reference TRBV25-1 and TRBJ2-5, reads EADIYQTPRYLVIGTGKKITLECSQTMGHDKMYWYQQDPGMELHLIHYSYGVNSTEKGDLSSESTVSRIRTEHFPLTLESARPSHTSQYLCASSEVRTGEETQYFGPGTRLLVL.

This chain links TRBV4-2 with TRBJ2-7; 7 nucleotides line up with TRBD2. Looked up from germline, CDR1 is LGHNA and CDR2 is YNFKEQ. Germline trimming cut 0 bases from V and 0 bases from J; bases unmatched to any gene: 8. The CDR3 is 17 residues long. The CDR3 DNA reads as TGTGCCAGCAGCCAAGAATGGGCTAGCGGACCCTCCTACGAGCAGTACTTC. Its translation: CASSQEWASGPSYEQYF.

The rearrangement uses TRBV10-3 and TRBJ2-7, with 10 bases aligning to TRBD1. Germline CDR1 is ENHRY and CDR2 is SYGVKD. The CDR3 sequence is 12 residues long. V was clipped by 11 bases and J by 4 bases; unmatched bases: 5. The CDR3, as DNA: TGTGCCGCCCGGGACAGGGGTTACGAGCAGTACTTC. Translation gives CAARDRGYEQYF.

The chain has TRBV7-2 and TRBJ1-1; weak D call: TRBD1 (5 bases). The CDR3 consists of 17 residues. Trimming removed 1 base at V and 3 bases at J, with 18 bases between. CDR1 SGHTA and CDR2 FQGNSA come from the germline V gene. This CDR3 reads CASSLESGDGADTEAFF. The CDR3, as DNA: TGTGCCAGCAGCTTAGAATCGGGGGATGGGGCGGACACTGAAGCTTTCTTT. Looking up the rest from reference TRBV7-2 and TRBJ1-1 gives the full variable domain: GAGVSQSPSNKVTEKGKDVELRCDPISGHTALYWYRQSLGQGLEFLIYFQGNSAPDKSGLPSDRFSAERTGGSVSTLTIQRTQQEDSAVYLCASSLESGDGADTEAFFGQGTRLTVV.

The chain carries TRBV18 and TRBJ2-5, with a tentative D call TRBD2 (6 bases). The CDR3 spans 14 residues. Germline V gene data show CDR1 as KGHSH and CDR2 as LQKENI. V was cut by 2 bases and J by 3 bases, with 10 bases left in between. The DNA for the CDR3 is TGTGCCAGCTCACCATACGGGACTGAAGAGACCCAGTACTTC. It specifies CASSPYGTEETQYF.

The gene calls are TRBV27 and TRBJ2-1; 7 bases map to TRBD2. Germline CDR1 reads MNHEY; CDR2 reads SMNVEV (reference sequence). This CDR3 region has 16 residues. V was pared by 3 bases and J by 2 bases, with 7 bases of the junction left unmatched. CDR3 bases: TGTGCCAGCAGTTTCCGGGCTAGCGGTACCTACAATGAGCAGTTCTTC. It is translated as CASSFRASGTYNEQFF.

The chain links TRBV9 to TRBJ2-5; weak D call: TRBD2 (6 bases). The CDR3 length is 13 residues. Trimming took off 4 bases at V and 3 bases at J, with 10 bases between the two ends. Germline V lookup: CDR1 SGDLS, CDR2 YYNGEE. In nucleotides, the CDR3 is TGTGCCAGCAGCCCGGGAGCCAAAGAGACCCAGTACTTC. Its translation is CASSPGAKETQYF.

This sequence joins TRBV29-1 and TRBJ2-2; 15 positions match TRBD2. The CDR3 loop spans 16 amino acids. Germline V gene lookup returns CDR1 SQVTM and CDR2 ANQGSEA. The ends lost 7 bases at V and 0 bases at J; junction bases unmatched: 3. DNA for the CDR3: TGCAGCGCTGGACTAGCGGGAGGGCCGAACACCGGGGAGCTGTTTTTT. Translated: CSAGLAGGPNTGELFF.

The chain has TRBV27 and TRBJ2-7; 7 nucleotides align to TRBD1. The CDR3 length is 14 residues. From germline, CDR1 is MNHEY and CDR2 SMNVEV (reference sequence). Germline trimming cut 5 bases from V and 2 bases from J; bases unmatched to any gene: 6. CDR3: CASSPQTGTYEQYF. The DNA of the CDR3 is TGTGCCAGCAGTCCTCAGACAGGGACCTACGAGCAGTACTTC.

This clone was observed a few times. The chain links TRBV5-4 to TRBJ2-1, with 10 bases lining up with TRBD2. Germline values: CDR1 SGHNT, CDR2 YYREEE (reference sequence). This CDR3 comprises 15 residues. J was trimmed by 5 bases and V by 4 bases; bases with no gene match: 6. Here the CDR3 DNA reads TGTGCCAGCAGCCCGAGCGGGAGGGGAAACAATGAGCAGTTCTTC. It is translated as CASSPSGRGNNEQFF.

V gene TRBV27 combines with J gene TRBJ2-7; a possible D gene is TRBD2 (5 bases). The CDR3 has 16 residues. Trimming removed 4 bases at V and 5 bases at J, with 21 bases between. Germline assignment: CDR1 MNHEY and CDR2 SMNVEV (reference sequence). The CDR3 nucleotides read TGTGCCAGCAGTTCCAAGAGTTGGCCTGGGAGCCACGAGCAGTACTTC. It is translated as CASSSKSWPGSHEQYF.

The genes are TRBV21-1 and TRBJ2-3; the table's D gene call, TRBD2, was not cross checked with the DNA. TRBV21-1 counts as a pseudogene. The CDR3 is 14 residues long. CDR3 coding DNA: TGTGCCAGCGCCCTTGGACTAGCGCGGGATACGCAGTATTTT. This translates into CASALGLARDTQYF.

The V and J genes are TRBV18 and TRBJ2-7; possible D gene TRBD2, 6 bases. Trimming cost V 3 bases and J 3 bases, with 15 bases left between them. CDR1 is KGHSH, CDR2 LQKENI, per germline. The CDR3 runs 15 residues. CDR3 in amino acids: CASSPETGLRYEQYF. CDR3 nucleotides: TGTGCCAGCTCACCGGAGACGGGACTGCGCTACGAGCAGTACTTC.

The chain combines TRBV5-1 with TRBJ2-7; tentative D call: TRBD1 (5 bases). Germline V lookup: CDR1 SGHRS, CDR2 YFSETQ. Trimming removed 3 bases from V and 4 bases from J, with 11 bases in between. The CDR3 has 13 residues. The DNA for the CDR3 is TGCGCCAGCAGCTCCAAGACAGCGTACGAGCAGTACTTC. Translated: CASSSKTAYEQYF.

This chain links TRBV13 with TRBJ1-1; tentatively, D is TRBD1 (6 bases). Germline CDR1 PRHDT, CDR2 FYEKMQ (reference sequence). The V end was cut by 5 bases, the J end by 4 bases, with 17 bases between. This CDR3 is built from 15 residues. The CDR3 spells CASSPRHTGCTEAFF. CDR3 nucleotide sequence: TGTGCCAGCAGCCCCCGGCACACAGGGTGCACTGAAGCTTTCTTT.

This chain joins TRBV27 and TRBJ2-1, with 11 bases lining up with TRBD2. The trim removed 0 bases at V and 1 base at J, leaving 8 bases unmatched. The CDR3 loop spans 19 amino acids. CDR1 is MNHEY and CDR2 is SMNVEV in the germline V gene (reference sequence). The CDR3 sequence: CASSLSIAGGLGSYNEQFF. CDR3 nucleotide sequence: TGTGCCAGCAGTTTATCCATAGCGGGAGGGCTCGGGTCCTACAATGAGCAGTTCTTC.

This sequence joins TRBV28 and TRBJ2-7; D is unresolved. Germline lookup yields CDR1 MDHEN and CDR2 SYDVKM. This CDR3 comprises 13 residues. The germline V and J ends were trimmed by 5 bases and 0 bases, with 8 bases remaining between them. For the CDR3, the DNA is TGTGCCAGCAGTATGGAGAGCTCCTACGAGCAGTACTTC. It is translated as CASSMESSYEQYF.

The rearrangement links TRBV30 to TRBJ2-1, with TRBD2 matching over 8 bases. With V trimmed by 0 bases and J by 0 bases, 4 bases remained unmatched. This CDR3 comprises 16 residues. Germline loops: CDR1 GTSNPN, CDR2 SVGIG (reference sequence). The CDR3 DNA follows: TGTGCCTGGAGTGTTTGCGGGGGGAGCTCCTACAATGAGCAGTTCTTC. Translation gives CAWSVCGGSSYNEQFF.

The chain combines TRBV6-5 with TRBJ2-1; maybe TRBD2 (5 bases). This CDR3 contains 15 residues. CDR1 and CDR2 from the germline V gene are MNHEY and SVGAGI. Trimming stripped 6 bases from V and 4 bases from J, with 16 bases between. CDR3 loop: CASSPRSGRYNEQFF. The CDR3 coding sequence is TGTGCCAGCAGCCCGAGGAGCGGTCGGTACAATGAGCAGTTCTTC.

The chain has TRBV5-4 and TRBJ1-4; D unclear. There are 16 residues in the CDR3. With 0 bases removed from V and 2 bases from J, the gap between germline ends came to 11 bases. The V gene's germline CDR1 is SGHNT and CDR2 YYREEE (reference sequence). The CDR3 protein is CASSLGGLRTNEKLFF. The CDR3 region has the DNA TGTGCCAGCAGCTTGGGCGGGCTAAGGACTAATGAAAAACTGTTTTTT. Combining the CDR3 with reference TRBV5-4 and TRBJ1-4 gives the whole variable domain ETGVTQSPTHLIKTRGQQVTLRCSSQSGHNTVSWYQQALGQGPQFIFQYYREEENGRGNFPPRFSGLQFPNYSSELNVNALELDDSALYLCASSLGGLRTNEKLFFGSGTQLSVL.

This clone was found a few times. The V and J genes are TRBV1 and TRBJ1-2; TRBD1, the table's D call, was not compared with the DNA. TRBV1 is labeled a pseudogene. The CDR3 sequence is 13 residues long. The CDR3 protein is CTSSQDNSGGYTF. CDR3 coding DNA: TGCACCAGCAGCCAAGATAACAGTGGGGGCTACACCTTC.

J is TRBJ1-5 and V is TRBV7-9; 8 bases match TRBD1. With V trimmed by 6 bases and J by 5 bases, 9 bases remained unmatched. CDR3 length equals 15 residues. Germline CDR1 is SEHNR and CDR2 is FQNEAQ (reference sequence). This CDR3 is CASSPTGATHQPQHF. CDR3 sequence (DNA): TGTGCCAGCAGTCCGACAGGGGCCACTCATCAGCCCCAGCATTTT.

This chain connects TRBV4-3 to TRBJ1-1; D uncertain. Trimming took off 1 base at V and 1 base at J, with 10 bases between the two ends. Germline lookup yields CDR1 LGHNA and CDR2 YSLEER. There are 15 residues in the CDR3. CDR3 nucleotides: TGCGCCAGCAGCCAAGTAACCGGGGAGAACACTGAAGCTTTCTTT. Amino acids: CASSQVTGENTEAFF.